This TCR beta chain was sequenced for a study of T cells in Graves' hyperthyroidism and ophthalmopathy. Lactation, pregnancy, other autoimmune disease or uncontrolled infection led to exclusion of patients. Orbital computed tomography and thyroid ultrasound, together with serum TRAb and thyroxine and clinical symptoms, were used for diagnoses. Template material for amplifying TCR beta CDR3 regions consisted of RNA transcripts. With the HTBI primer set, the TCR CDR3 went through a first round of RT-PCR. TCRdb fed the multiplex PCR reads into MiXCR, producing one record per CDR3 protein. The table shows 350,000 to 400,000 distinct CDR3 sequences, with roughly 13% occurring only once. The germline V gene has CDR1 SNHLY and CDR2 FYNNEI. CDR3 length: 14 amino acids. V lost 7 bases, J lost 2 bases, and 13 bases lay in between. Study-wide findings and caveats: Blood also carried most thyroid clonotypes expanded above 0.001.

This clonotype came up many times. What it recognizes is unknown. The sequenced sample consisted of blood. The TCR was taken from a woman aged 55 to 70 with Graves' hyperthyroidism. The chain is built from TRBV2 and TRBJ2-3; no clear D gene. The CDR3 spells CASTAYRSTDTQYF. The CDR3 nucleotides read TGTGCCAGCACTGCTTATCGTTCCACAGATACGCAGTATTTT.